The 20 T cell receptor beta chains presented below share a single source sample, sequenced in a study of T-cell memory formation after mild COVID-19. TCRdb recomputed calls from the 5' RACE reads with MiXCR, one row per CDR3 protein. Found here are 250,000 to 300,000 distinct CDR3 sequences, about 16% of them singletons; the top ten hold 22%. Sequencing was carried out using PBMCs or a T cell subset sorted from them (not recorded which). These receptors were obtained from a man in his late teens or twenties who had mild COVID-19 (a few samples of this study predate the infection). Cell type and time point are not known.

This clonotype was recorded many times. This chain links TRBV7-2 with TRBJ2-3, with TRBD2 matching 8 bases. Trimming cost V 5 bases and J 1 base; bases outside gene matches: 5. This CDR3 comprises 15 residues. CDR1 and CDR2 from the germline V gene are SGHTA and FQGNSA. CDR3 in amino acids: CASSAGTSRTDTQYF. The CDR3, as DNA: TGTGCCAGCAGCGCCGGGACTAGTCGCACAGATACGCAGTATTTT.

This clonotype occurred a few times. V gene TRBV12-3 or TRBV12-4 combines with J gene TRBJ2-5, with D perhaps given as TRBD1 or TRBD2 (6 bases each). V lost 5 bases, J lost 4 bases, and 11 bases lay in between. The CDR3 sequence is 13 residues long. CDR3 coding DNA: TGTGCCAGCAGTCCGACGGGGGCAGAGACCCAGTACTTC. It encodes CASSPTGAETQYF.

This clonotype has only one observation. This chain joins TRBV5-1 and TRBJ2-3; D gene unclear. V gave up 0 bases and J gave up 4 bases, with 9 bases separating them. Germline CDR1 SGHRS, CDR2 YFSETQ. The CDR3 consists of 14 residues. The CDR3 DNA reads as TGCGCCAGCAGCTTGGCCCAGGCCCCAGATACGCAGTATTTT. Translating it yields CASSLAQAPDTQYF.

CDR3 sequence: CASSAIRHTQYF. CDR3 nucleotide sequence: TGTGCCAGCAGCGCAATACGGCATACGCAGTATTTT. This chain links TRBV7-2 with TRBJ2-3; D gene uncertain. Trimming took 5 bases from V and 7 from J, leaving 10 bases between them. The CDR3 totals 12 residues. The germline CDR1 and CDR2 sequences are SGHTA and FQGNSA.

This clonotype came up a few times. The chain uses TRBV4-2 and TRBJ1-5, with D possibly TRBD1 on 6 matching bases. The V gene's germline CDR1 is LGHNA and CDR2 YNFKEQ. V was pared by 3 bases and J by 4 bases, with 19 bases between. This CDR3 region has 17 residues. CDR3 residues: CASSHPGGNQGNQPQHF. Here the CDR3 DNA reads TGTGCCAGCAGCCATCCCGGGGGGAACCAGGGGAATCAGCCCCAGCATTTT.

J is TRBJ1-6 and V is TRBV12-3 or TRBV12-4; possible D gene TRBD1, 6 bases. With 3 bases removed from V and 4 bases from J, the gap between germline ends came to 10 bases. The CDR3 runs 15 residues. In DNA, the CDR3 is TGTGCCAGCAGTTTCGGGGGGGCGTATAATTCACCCCTCCACTTT. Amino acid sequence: CASSFGGAYNSPLHF.

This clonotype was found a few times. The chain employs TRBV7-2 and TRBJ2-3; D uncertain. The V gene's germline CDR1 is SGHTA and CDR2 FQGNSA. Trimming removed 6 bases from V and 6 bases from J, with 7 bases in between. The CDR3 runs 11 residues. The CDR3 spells CASREQDTQYF. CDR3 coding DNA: TGTGCCAGCAGGGAACAGGATACGCAGTATTTT.

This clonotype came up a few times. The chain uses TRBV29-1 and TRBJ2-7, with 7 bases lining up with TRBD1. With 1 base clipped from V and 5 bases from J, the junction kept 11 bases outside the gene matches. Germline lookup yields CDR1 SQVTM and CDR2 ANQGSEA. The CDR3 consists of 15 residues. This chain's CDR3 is CSVEGGRGREDEQYF. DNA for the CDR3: TGCAGCGTTGAAGGGGGTAGGGGGCGCGAGGACGAGCAGTACTTC.

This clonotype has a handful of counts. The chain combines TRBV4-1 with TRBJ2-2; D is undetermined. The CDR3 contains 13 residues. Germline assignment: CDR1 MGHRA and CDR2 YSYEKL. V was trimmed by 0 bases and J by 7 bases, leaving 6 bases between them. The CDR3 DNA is TGCGCCAGCAGCCAAGATGTATACGGGGAGCTGTTTTTT. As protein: CASSQDVYGELFF.

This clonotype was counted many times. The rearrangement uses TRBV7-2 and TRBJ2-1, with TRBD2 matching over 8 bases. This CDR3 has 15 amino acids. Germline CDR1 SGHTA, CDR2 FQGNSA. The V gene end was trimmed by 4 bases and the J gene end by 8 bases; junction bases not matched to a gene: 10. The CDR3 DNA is TGTGCCAGCAGCTCATTCGCGGGGGGTGAGGATGAGCAGTTCTTC. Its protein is CASSSFAGGEDEQFF.

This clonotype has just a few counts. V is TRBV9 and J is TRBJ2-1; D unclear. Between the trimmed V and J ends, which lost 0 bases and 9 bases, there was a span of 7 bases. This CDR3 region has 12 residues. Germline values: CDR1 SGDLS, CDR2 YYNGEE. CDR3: CASSVGVSEQFF. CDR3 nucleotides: TGTGCCAGCAGCGTAGGGGTTAGTGAGCAGTTCTTC.

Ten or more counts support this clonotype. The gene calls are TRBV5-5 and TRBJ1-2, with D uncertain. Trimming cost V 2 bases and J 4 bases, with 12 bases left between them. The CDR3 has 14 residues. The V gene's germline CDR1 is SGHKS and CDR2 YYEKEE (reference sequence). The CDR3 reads CASSLVWTSYGYTF. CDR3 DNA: TGTGCCAGCAGCTTAGTTTGGACGAGCTATGGCTACACCTTC.

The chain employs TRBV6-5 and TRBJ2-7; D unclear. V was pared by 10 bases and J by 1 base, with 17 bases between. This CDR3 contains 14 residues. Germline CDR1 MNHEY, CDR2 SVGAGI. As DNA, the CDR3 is TGTGCCACCCAGCCCCTTGACGGATCCTACGAGCAGTACGTC. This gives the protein CATQPLDGSYEQYV.

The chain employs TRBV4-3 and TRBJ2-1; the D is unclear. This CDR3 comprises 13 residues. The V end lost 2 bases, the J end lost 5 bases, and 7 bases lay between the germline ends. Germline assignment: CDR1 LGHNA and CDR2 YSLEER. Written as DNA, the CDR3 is TGCGCCAGCAGCCAAAGGGAACACAATGAGCAGTTCTTC. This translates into CASSQREHNEQFF.

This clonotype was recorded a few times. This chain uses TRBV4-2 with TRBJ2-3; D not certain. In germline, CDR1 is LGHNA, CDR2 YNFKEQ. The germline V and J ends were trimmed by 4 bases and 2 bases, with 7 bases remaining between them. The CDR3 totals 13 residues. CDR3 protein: CASSPLATDTQYF. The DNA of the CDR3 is TGTGCCAGCAGCCCCCTGGCCACAGATACGCAGTATTTT.

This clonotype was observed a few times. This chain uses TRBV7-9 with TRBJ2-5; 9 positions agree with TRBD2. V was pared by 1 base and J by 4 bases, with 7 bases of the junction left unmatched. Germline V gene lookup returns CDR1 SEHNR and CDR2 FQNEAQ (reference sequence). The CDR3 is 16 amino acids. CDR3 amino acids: CASSLVPAGGRETQYF. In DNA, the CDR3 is TGTGCCAGCAGCTTAGTCCCAGCGGGGGGCAGAGAGACCCAGTACTTC.

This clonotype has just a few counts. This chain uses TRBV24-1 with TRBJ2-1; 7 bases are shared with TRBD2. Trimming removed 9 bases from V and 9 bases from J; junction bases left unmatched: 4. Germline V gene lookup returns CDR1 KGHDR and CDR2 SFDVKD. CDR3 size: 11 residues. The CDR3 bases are TGTGCCACCGGGAGCGGGGCTGAGCAGTTCTTC. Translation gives CATGSGAEQFF.

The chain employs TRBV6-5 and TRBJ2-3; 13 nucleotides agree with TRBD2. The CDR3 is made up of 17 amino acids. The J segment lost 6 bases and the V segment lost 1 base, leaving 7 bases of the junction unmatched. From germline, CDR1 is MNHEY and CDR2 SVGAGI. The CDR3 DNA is TGTGCCAGCAGTTACTACGGACTAGCGGGGGTCGGGGATACGCAGTATTTT. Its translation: CASSYYGLAGVGDTQYF.

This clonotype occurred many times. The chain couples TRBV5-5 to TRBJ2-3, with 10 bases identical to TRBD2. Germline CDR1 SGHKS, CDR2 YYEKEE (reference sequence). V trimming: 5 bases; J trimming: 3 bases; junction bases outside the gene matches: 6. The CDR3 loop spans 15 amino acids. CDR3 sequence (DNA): TGTGCCAGCAGACTAGCGGGGCTGGTAACAGATACGCAGTATTTT. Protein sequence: CASRLAGLVTDTQYF.

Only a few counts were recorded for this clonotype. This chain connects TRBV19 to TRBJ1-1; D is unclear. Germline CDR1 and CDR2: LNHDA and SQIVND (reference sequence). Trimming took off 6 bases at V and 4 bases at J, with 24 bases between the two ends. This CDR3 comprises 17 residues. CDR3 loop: CASSPANRGGFLTEAFF. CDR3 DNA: TGTGCCAGTAGCCCGGCGAACAGAGGAGGGTTCCTCACTGAAGCTTTCTTT.